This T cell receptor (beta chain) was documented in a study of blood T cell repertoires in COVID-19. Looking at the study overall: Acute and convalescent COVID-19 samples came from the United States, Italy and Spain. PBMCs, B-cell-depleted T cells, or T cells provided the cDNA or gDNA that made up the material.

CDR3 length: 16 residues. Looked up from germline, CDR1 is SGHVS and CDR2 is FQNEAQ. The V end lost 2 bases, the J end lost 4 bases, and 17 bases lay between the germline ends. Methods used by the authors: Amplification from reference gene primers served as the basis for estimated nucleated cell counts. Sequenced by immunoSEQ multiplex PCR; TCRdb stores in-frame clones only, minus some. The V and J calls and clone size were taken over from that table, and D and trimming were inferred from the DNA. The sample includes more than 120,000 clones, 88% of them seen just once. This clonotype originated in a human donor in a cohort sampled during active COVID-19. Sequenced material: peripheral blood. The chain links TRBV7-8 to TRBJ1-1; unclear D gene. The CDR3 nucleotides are TGTGCCAGCAGCTTATATCACGGGGAGATGAGCACTGAAGCTTTCTTT. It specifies CASSLYHGEMSTEAFF.